In this sample, the clone carrying this T cell receptor beta chain turned up a few times. Unmatched junction bases numbered 5, after V lost 3 bases and J lost 6 bases. Germline assignment: CDR1 SGDLS and CDR2 YYNGEE. This CDR3 is built from 14 residues. This table comes from immunoSEQ multiplex PCR, and its TCRdb copy is limited to in-frame clones, with some not included. The repertoire holds 200,000 to 250,000 clones, with about three quarters as singletons. This sample is part of a study of blood T cell repertoires in COVID-19. Sequencing was carried out using peripheral blood. The chain has TRBV9 and TRBJ1-2; 10 bases map to TRBD1. The receptor's source is a woman aged 70-85 years with acute or convalescent COVID-19. For the CDR3, the DNA is TGTGCCAGCAGCGCAGGACAGGGGGAGAATGGCTACACCTTC. It specifies CASSAGQGENGYTF.